Below, 19 T cell receptor beta chains from the same sample are listed, as sequenced in a study of T cells expressing NK-cell markers. Each CDR3 protein gets one entry in TCRdb, which reprocessed the 5' RACE reads and gives no DNA. The sample yields 500,000 to 700,000 distinct CDR3 sequences, of which the top ten take up around 3.3%. Sequencing input: blood T cells: a sorted CD56 or NKG2C T cell subset, CD4+ or CD8+ T cells, or bulk PBMC T cells (not recorded which). The receptors derive from a man younger than 30 in good health.

This chain uses TRBV5-1 with TRBJ2-7; the D call from TCRdb, TRBD1, cannot be confirmed without DNA. The CDR3 is 15 amino acids. Germline V lookup: CDR1 SGHRS, CDR2 YFSETQ. CDR3 loop: CASSKRGRNSYEQYF.

The rearrangement uses TRBV4-2 and TRBJ2-1. The germline CDR1 and CDR2 sequences are LGHNA and YNFKEQ. CDR3 length equals 16 residues. The CDR3 loop reads CASSQATGSGYYEQFF.

The chain is built from TRBV15 and TRBJ2-7; the TCRdb D gene call, TRBD2, has no DNA to confirm it. Germline V lookup: CDR1 LNHNV, CDR2 YYDKDF (reference sequence). This CDR3 contains 16 residues. The CDR3 is CATSYIDSGRAYEQYF.

The gene calls are TRBV12-3 or TRBV12-4 and TRBJ2-1; TCRdb returns TRBD1, unconfirmable since there is no DNA. The CDR3 loop spans 15 amino acids. Here the CDR3 reads CASSYGTGVLNEQFF.

This rearrangement joins TRBV27 to TRBJ1-1. There are 15 residues in the CDR3. Germline-derived CDR1 and CDR2 are MNHEY and SMNVEV (reference sequence). The CDR3 sequence: CASSLKPMGGYEAFF.

The rearrangement joins TRBV5-5 to TRBJ1-4; lacking DNA, the TRBD1 call made by TCRdb goes unchecked. The CDR3 is 16 amino acids. Germline assignment: CDR1 SGHKS and CDR2 YYEKEE (reference sequence). The CDR3 reads CASSQWGGQSNEKLFF.

The genes are TRBV5-1 and TRBJ1-1. Per germline, CDR1 SGHRS and CDR2 YFSETQ. The CDR3 extends over 14 amino acids. CDR3 loop: CASATQGLGTEAFF.

This chain joins TRBV4-3 and TRBJ1-5; TCRdb's D call of TRBD1 is untestable without DNA. This CDR3 spans 14 amino acids. Germline V lookup: CDR1 LGHNA, CDR2 YSLEER. This CDR3 is CASSQVARDQPQHF.

The chain recombines TRBV6-5 with TRBJ2-3; TCRdb picks TRBD2, but there is no DNA to check that call. The germline V gene has CDR1 MNHEY and CDR2 SVGAGI. This CDR3 contains 15 residues. This CDR3 is CASSYSLANTDTQYF.

The rearrangement links TRBV7-7 to TRBJ2-5. Germline-derived CDR1 and CDR2 are SSHAT and FNYEAQ (reference sequence). There are 13 residues in the CDR3. CDR3 in amino acids: CASSPDGWETQYF.

CDR3 region: CASRRQETQYF. The chain has TRBV12-3 or TRBV12-4 and TRBJ2-5. This CDR3 spans 11 amino acids.

This chain joins TRBV6-5 and TRBJ2-3; the TCRdb call, TRBD2, lacks DNA for checking. Germline CDR1 is MNHEY and CDR2 is SVGAGI. CDR3 length: 17 residues. The CDR3 here is CASSYHSGVPSADTQYF.

V is TRBV12-3 or TRBV12-4 and J is TRBJ1-2; the TCRdb call, TRBD1, lacks DNA for checking. The CDR3 has 13 amino acids. This CDR3 reads CASSLVRADGYTF.

The rearrangement uses TRBV12-3 or TRBV12-4 and TRBJ2-3; TCRdb selects TRBD1, and the lack of DNA leaves this call unchecked. CDR3 length: 15 amino acids. CDR3 protein: CASEPGRGSTDTQYF.

The chain uses TRBV7-2 and TRBJ2-1; the D gene TCRdb calls, TRBD2, cannot be checked with no DNA. This CDR3 is 15 amino acids long. Looked up from germline, CDR1 is SGHTA and CDR2 is FQGNSA. CDR3 region: CASSAGGLANNEQFF.

V is TRBV2 and J is TRBJ2-2; there is no DNA to check the TCRdb D call of TRBD2. The V gene's germline CDR1 is SNHLY and CDR2 FYNNEI. This CDR3 has 13 residues. This chain's CDR3 is CAVTEGNTGELFF.

The rearrangement links TRBV3-1 to TRBJ1-2; without DNA, the TCRdb call of TRBD1 cannot be checked. CDR1 is LGHDT, CDR2 YNNKEL, per germline (reference sequence). This CDR3 is built from 15 residues. The chain's CDR3 is CASSQDWGQGYGYTF. The full variable domain, rest sourced from reference TRBV3-1 and TRBJ1-2, is DTAVSQTPKYLVTQMGNDKSIKCEQNLGHDTMYWYKQDSKKFLKIMFSYNNKELIINETVPNRFSPKSPDKAHLNLHINSLELGDSAVYFCASSQDWGQGYGYTFGSGTRLTVV.

This chain joins TRBV20-1 and TRBJ2-2; TCRdb picks TRBD2, but there is no DNA to check that call. Germline V CDR1 and CDR2: DFQATT, SNEGSKA (reference sequence). This CDR3 region has 14 residues. The CDR3 is CSAWGRARTGELFF.

The chain employs TRBV20-1 and TRBJ2-5; checking the TCRdb D call of TRBD2 is not possible without DNA. The CDR3 is 15 amino acids. Germline values: CDR1 DFQATT, CDR2 SNEGSKA (reference sequence). CDR3 amino acids: CSARVFSGSGETQYF.